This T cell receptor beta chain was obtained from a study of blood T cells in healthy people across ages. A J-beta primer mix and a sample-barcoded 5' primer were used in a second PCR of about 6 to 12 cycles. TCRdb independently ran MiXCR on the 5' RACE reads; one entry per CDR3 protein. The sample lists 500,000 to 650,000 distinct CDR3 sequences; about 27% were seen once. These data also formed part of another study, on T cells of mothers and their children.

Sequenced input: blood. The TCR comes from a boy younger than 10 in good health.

CDR3 coding DNA: TGTGCCAGCAGTACTAGCGGGAAAGGCTACAATGAGCAGTTCTTC. Amino acids: CASSTSGKGYNEQFF. This chain links TRBV27 with TRBJ2-5, with TRBD2 identical over 10 bases. The DNA end is a closer match to TRBJ2-1, so the J assignment may be wrong. CDR3 length: 15 amino acids. Germline CDR1 MNHEY, CDR2 SMNVEV (reference sequence).